These 12 T cell receptor beta chains were sequenced from one sample in a study of cytomegalovirus exposure and HLA in healthy donors. PCR was performed using 60 Vbeta and 13 Jbeta primers. TCRdb's table, derived via immunoSEQ multiplex PCR, lists solely in-frame clones and lacks some. This sample carries under 150,000 clones, over 75% of them seen once, and the ten largest clones take less than 3%. Sequenced: PBMCs. These receptors came from a male donor in good health and CMV-seronegative.

The chain combines TRBV5-1 with TRBJ1-3; TRBD1 agrees at 8 bases. Germline CDR1 reads SGHRS; CDR2 reads YFSETQ. Unmatched junction bases numbered 6, after V lost 3 bases and J lost 4 bases. The CDR3 is made up of 15 amino acids. CDR3 nucleotide sequence: TGCGCCAGCAGCTCCCAGGGGGCGCGGGGAAACACCATATATTTT. Residues: CASSSQGARGNTIYF.

The J gene is TRBJ1-5, the V gene TRBV5-8; the D is unclear. This CDR3 is 13 amino acids long. V lost 4 bases, J lost 4 bases, and 9 bases lay in between. CDR1 and CDR2 (germline): SGHTS, YDEGEE. CDR3 amino acids: CASSGRGNQPQHF. CDR3 sequence (DNA): TGTGCCAGCAGCGGCCGCGGGAATCAGCCCCAGCATTTT.

The chain is built from TRBV5-1 and TRBJ2-7; 11 nucleotides align to TRBD2. V gave up 6 bases and J gave up 0 bases; unmatched junction bases: 8. The germline gives CDR1 SGHRS, CDR2 YFSETQ. The CDR3 contains 16 residues. The CDR3 DNA reads TGCGCCAGCAAAGGTCATAGCGGGAGGGACTCCTACGAGCAGTACTTC. This translates into CASKGHSGRDSYEQYF.

This chain connects TRBV6-6 to TRBJ2-1, with 10 bases identical to TRBD2. CDR1 MNHNY and CDR2 SVGAGI come from the germline V gene (reference sequence). The CDR3 loop spans 13 amino acids. Germline trimming cut 8 bases from V and 4 bases from J; bases unmatched to any gene: 2. CDR3 nucleotide sequence: TGTGCCAGCGCTAGCGGGAGTTACAATGAGCAGTTCTTC. Translating it yields CASASGSYNEQFF.

The genes are TRBV10-3 and TRBJ1-1; TRBD1 is a possible D gene (6 bases). Trimming shortened V by 0 bases and J by 2 bases, and 13 bases separated the two germline ends. The length of the CDR3 is 16 residues. The germline V gene has CDR1 ENHRY and CDR2 SYGVKD. CDR3 coding DNA: TGTGCCATCAGTGAGTCAAGGACAGCTCTTAACACTGAAGCTTTCTTT. It encodes CAISESRTALNTEAFF.

This clone was detected a few times. V is TRBV2 and J is TRBJ2-1; 7 nucleotides align to TRBD2. The CDR3 extends over 19 amino acids. Germline CDR1 and CDR2: SNHLY and FYNNEI. The V gene end was trimmed by 7 bases and the J gene end by 8 bases; junction bases not matched to a gene: 26. The CDR3 is CASMAGLADFLARHDEQFF. CDR3 sequence (DNA): TGTGCCAGCATGGCGGGCCTAGCGGATTTTCTGGCACGTCATGATGAGCAGTTCTTC.

The chain couples TRBV27 to TRBJ2-7, with a weak D call TRBD2 (6 bases). This CDR3 region has 15 residues. V lost 6 bases and J lost 6, with 21 bases in between. Germline V gene lookup returns CDR1 MNHEY and CDR2 SMNVEV (reference sequence). The CDR3 protein is CASSTRREQLREQYF. The CDR3 DNA sequence: TGTGCCAGCAGCACCCGACGGGAGCAACTACGCGAGCAGTACTTC.

V gene TRBV28 combines with J gene TRBJ1-5, with unresolved D. CDR1 MDHEN and CDR2 SYDVKM come from the germline V gene. The CDR3 contains 13 residues. The V end was cut by 2 bases, the J end by 2 bases, with 4 bases between. The CDR3 reads CASSLQGNQPQHF. As DNA, the CDR3 is TGTGCCAGCAGTTTACAGGGCAATCAGCCCCAGCATTTT.

The rearrangement uses TRBV4-1 and TRBJ1-5; D gene uncertain. The CDR3 has 14 residues. Trimming took 4 bases from V and 0 from J, leaving 7 bases between them. Germline CDR1 is MGHRA and CDR2 is YSYEKL. In DNA, the CDR3 is TGCGCCAGCAGCCCAGGTGTTAGCAATCAGCCCCAGCATTTT. Protein sequence: CASSPGVSNQPQHF.

This chain uses TRBV2 with TRBJ2-1; weak D call: TRBD2 (5 bases). Germline CDR1 is SNHLY and CDR2 is FYNNEI. The germline V and J ends were trimmed by 0 bases and 5 bases, with 14 bases remaining between them. The CDR3 runs to 16 residues. The chain's CDR3 is CASSEARGPAHNEQFF. The CDR3 DNA sequence: TGTGCCAGCAGTGAAGCCCGAGGGCCGGCCCACAATGAGCAGTTCTTC.

This clone was seen a few times. The sample holds other DNA sequences that translate to the same CDR3. The chain uses TRBV27 and TRBJ2-7; the match to TRBD1 covers 8 bases. V was pared by 8 bases and J by 2 bases, with 8 bases of the junction left unmatched. CDR3 length: 14 residues. Germline V gives CDR1 MNHEY, CDR2 SMNVEV (reference sequence). The CDR3 bases are TGTGCCAGCTCCCTCGGGACAGGAGCCTACGAGCAGTACTTC. Translation: CASSLGTGAYEQYF.

The chain links TRBV9 to TRBJ2-5, with a weak D call TRBD1 (7 bases). The length of the CDR3 is 15 residues. Germline CDR1 and CDR2: SGDLS and YYNGEE. V dropped 4 bases and J dropped 5 bases, with 18 bases sitting between them. CDR3 loop: CASSLSGGGAETQYF. CDR3 nucleotide sequence: TGTGCCAGCAGCCTTAGTGGAGGGGGCGCGGAGACCCAGTACTTC.